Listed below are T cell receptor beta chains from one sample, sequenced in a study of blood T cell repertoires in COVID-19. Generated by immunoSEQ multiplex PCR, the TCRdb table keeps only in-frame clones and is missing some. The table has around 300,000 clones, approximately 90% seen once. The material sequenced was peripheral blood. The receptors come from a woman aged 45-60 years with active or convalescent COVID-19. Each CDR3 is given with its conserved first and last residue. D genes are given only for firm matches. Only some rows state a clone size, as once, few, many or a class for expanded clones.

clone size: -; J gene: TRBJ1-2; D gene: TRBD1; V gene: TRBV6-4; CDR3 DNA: TGTGCCAGCAGTGCCACCGGGACAGGGCGAGGCTACACCTTC; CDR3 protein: CASSATGTGRGYTF
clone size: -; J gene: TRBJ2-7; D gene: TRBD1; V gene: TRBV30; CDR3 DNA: TGTGCTTGTGACAGGGGGAACGAGCAGTACTTC; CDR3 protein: CACDRGNEQYF
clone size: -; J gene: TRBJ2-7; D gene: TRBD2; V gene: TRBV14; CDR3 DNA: TGTGCCAGCAGCCAACCCGGGAGGGGACAAATCTACGAGCAGTACTTC; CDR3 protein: CASSQPGRGQIYEQYF
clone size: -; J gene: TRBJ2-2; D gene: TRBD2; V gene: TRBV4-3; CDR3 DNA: TGCGCCAGCAGCCAAGATCGGACTAGCGGGAGTACCGGGGAGCTGTTTTTT; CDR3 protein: CASSQDRTSGSTGELFF
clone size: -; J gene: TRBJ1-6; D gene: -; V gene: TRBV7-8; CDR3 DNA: TGTGCCAGCAGCTTAAGTGGACAGAGCTCCTATAATTCACCCCTCCACTTT; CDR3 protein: CASSLSGQSSYNSPLHF
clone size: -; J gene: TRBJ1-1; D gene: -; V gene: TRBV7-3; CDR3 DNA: TGTGCCAGCAGCCCAGGGGACCTCGGTGAAGCTTTCTTT; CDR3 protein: CASSPGDLGEAFF
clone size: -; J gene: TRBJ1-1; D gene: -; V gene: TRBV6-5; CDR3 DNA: TGTGCCAGCAGTTACGAGGGGAGGACCACTGAAGCTTTCTTT; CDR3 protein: CASSYEGRTTEAFF
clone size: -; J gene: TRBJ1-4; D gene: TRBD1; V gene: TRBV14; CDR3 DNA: TGTGCCAGCAGCCAAGATAACTTTGCGGACAGGGCAAATGAAAAACTGTTTTTT; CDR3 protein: CASSQDNFADRANEKLFF
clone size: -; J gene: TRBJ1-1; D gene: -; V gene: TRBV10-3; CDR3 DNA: TGTGCCATCAGTACTTCCACAGGGAACACTGAAGCTTTCTTT; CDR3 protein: CAISTSTGNTEAFF
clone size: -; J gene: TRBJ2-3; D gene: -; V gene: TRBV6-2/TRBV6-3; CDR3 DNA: TGTGCCAGCAGTTCAGGGTATATGGATACGCAGTATTTT; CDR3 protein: CASSSGYMDTQYF
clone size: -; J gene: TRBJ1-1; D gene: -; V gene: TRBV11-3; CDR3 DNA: TGTGCCAGCAGCTTAGGACAGACGAACACTGAAGCTTTCTTT; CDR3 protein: CASSLGQTNTEAFF
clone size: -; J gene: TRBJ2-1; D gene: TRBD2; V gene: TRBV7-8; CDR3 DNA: TGTGCCAGCAGCTTCCGACTAGCGCGCTCCTACAATGAGCAGTTCTTC; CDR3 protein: CASSFRLARSYNEQFF
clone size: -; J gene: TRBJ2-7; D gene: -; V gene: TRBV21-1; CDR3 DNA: TGTGCCAGCAGGAAGGGGTTAACGAACGAGCAGTACTTC; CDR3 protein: CASRKGLTNEQYF
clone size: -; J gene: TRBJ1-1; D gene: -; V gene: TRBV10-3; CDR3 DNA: TGTGCCATCAGAGGACAACTGAACACTGAAGCTTTCTTT; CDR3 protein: CAIRGQLNTEAFF
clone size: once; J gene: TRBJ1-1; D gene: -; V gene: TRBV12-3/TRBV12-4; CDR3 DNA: TGTGCCAGCAGTATCATGAACACTGAAGCTTTCTTT; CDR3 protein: CASSIMNTEAFF
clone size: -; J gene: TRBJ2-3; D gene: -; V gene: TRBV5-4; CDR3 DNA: TGTGCCAGCAGCTTGATGGCAGGGGCGACAGATACGCAGTATTTT; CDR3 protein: CASSLMAGATDTQYF
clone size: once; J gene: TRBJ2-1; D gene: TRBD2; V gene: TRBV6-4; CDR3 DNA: TGTGCCAGCAGCGTAACTAGCGCAAGGTACAATGAGCAGTTCTTC; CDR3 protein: CASSVTSARYNEQFF
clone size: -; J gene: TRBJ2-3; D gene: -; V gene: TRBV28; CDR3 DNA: TGTGCCAGCAGTTTAGGAGCAGATACGCAGTATTTT; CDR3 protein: CASSLGADTQYF
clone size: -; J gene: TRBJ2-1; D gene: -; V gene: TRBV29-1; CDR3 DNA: TGCAGCGTTGTCGGGGGCAATGAGCAGTTCTTC; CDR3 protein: CSVVGGNEQFF
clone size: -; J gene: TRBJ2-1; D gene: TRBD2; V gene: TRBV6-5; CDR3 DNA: TGTGCCAGCAGCAGAGCGGGGGGGATTTACAATGAGCAGTTCTTC; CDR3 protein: CASSRAGGIYNEQFF
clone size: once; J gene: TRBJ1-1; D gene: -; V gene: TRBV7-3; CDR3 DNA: TGTGCCAGCAGCTTAAGGGGAGGGGGAAGCACTGAAGCTTTCTTT; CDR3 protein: CASSLRGGGSTEAFF
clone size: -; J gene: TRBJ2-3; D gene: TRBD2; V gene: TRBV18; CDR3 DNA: TGTGCCAGCTACCCCCAGGGGACTAGCAGGACCACAGATACGCAGTATTTT; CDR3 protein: CASYPQGTSRTTDTQYF